These 13 T cell receptor beta chains were all obtained from the same sample, sequenced in a study of cytomegalovirus exposure and HLA in healthy donors. The PCR made use of 60 Vbeta and 13 Jbeta primers. Profiled with immunoSEQ multiplex PCR; TCRdb holds only in-frame clones, not every one. The sample gives 150,000 or so clones, 81% of which show up once; roughly 4.9% is in the top ten. Input material: PBMCs. These receptors all come from a woman aged 18-35 years in good health and CMV-seropositive.

V usage is TRBV7-2 and J usage is TRBJ2-5; perhaps TRBD2 as D (5 bases). V lost 2 bases, J lost 1 base, and 8 bases lay in between. Germline V gene sequence: CDR1 SGHTA, CDR2 FQGNSA. This CDR3 spans 14 amino acids. The CDR3 here is CASSLNGVQETQYF. CDR3 nucleotides: TGTGCCAGCAGCTTAAACGGGGTCCAAGAGACCCAGTACTTC. The full variable domain, with the rest looked up from reference TRBV7-2 and TRBJ2-5, is GAGVSQSPSNKVTEKGKDVELRCDPISGHTALYWYRQSLGQGLEFLIYFQGNSAPDKSGLPSDRFSAERTGGSVSTLTIQRTQQEDSAVYLCASSLNGVQETQYFGPGTRLLVL.

The V and J genes are TRBV7-3 and TRBJ2-3; a possible D gene is TRBD1 (5 bases). Germline V lookup: CDR1 SGHTA, CDR2 FQGTGA. The germline V and J ends were trimmed by 9 bases and 1 base, with 17 bases remaining between them. The CDR3 totals 15 residues. The CDR3, as DNA: TGTGCCAGGATAAGGGGTGACCTTGGCACAGATACGCAGTATTTT. It codes for CARIRGDLGTDTQYF. Full variable domain (outside the CDR3, taken from reference TRBV7-3 and TRBJ2-3): GAGVSQTPSNKVTEKGKYVELRCDPISGHTALYWYRQSLGQGPEFLIYFQGTGAADDSGLPNDRFFAVRPEGSVSTLKIQRTERGDSAVYLCARIRGDLGTDTQYFGPGTRLTVL.

V and J are TRBV10-1 and TRBJ2-7, with D perhaps TRBD1 (5 bases). The germline gives CDR1 WNHNN, CDR2 SYGVQD (reference sequence). The V and J ends lost 7 bases and 2 bases respectively, with 9 bases between them. CDR3 length equals 12 residues. The CDR3 loop reads CASIRQPYEQYF. The DNA of the CDR3 is TGCGCCAGCATCAGACAGCCCTACGAGCAGTACTTC.

The V and J genes are TRBV18 and TRBJ2-1; D is ambiguous. This CDR3 has 16 residues. Germline V gives CDR1 KGHSH, CDR2 LQKENI. Between the trimmed V and J ends, which lost 6 bases and 8 bases, there was a span of 23 bases. Written as DNA, the CDR3 is TGTGCCAGCTCGACCAGGCATCATACCAGACCACATGAGCAGTTCTTC. It codes for CASSTRHHTRPHEQFF.

The chain links TRBV28 to TRBJ1-1; D is uncertain. Trimming shortened V by 3 bases and J by 1 base, and 6 bases separated the two germline ends. The germline CDR1 and CDR2 sequences are MDHEN and SYDVKM. The CDR3 has 13 residues. The CDR3 DNA reads TGTGCCAGCAGTTTCAGAGGGAACACTGAAGCTTTCTTT. It is translated as CASSFRGNTEAFF.

This clone turned up a few times. This chain uses TRBV25-1 with TRBJ2-2; possibly TRBD1 for D (7 bases). This CDR3 region has 13 residues. The ends were cut back, 6 bases at V and 6 bases at J, with 11 bases in the middle. The germline V gene has CDR1 MGHDK and CDR2 SYGVNS. CDR3 DNA: TGTGCCAGCAGGCAGGGGGGACCCGGGGAGCTGTTTTTT. Protein sequence: CASRQGGPGELFF.

On this clone: Other DNA sequences of this sample code for an identical CDR3. The chain has TRBV6-5 and TRBJ1-1; no clear D gene. Germline CDR1 is MNHEY and CDR2 is SVGAGI. V lost 8 bases and J 1 base, leaving 8 bases between the germline ends. The length of the CDR3 is 12 residues. CDR3 sequence reads: CASRQGNTEAFF. The DNA for the CDR3 is TGTGCCAGCCGACAAGGGAACACTGAAGCTTTCTTT.

The chain links TRBV11-2 to TRBJ1-2; D uncertain. Between the trimmed V and J ends, which lost 10 bases and 4 bases, there was a span of 16 bases. Germline CDR1 is SGHAT and CDR2 is FQNNGV. CDR3 length equals 13 residues. DNA for the CDR3: TGTGCCACTACGGGCTTTGAGGGCTATGGCTACACCTTC. Translating gives CATTGFEGYGYTF.

This rearrangement joins TRBV5-1 to TRBJ2-1, with TRBD2 as a possible D gene (6 bases). CDR1 and CDR2 from the germline V gene are SGHRS and YFSETQ. The V and J ends lost 2 bases and 7 bases respectively, with 10 bases between them. CDR3 length equals 13 residues. This CDR3 reads CASSFSGVNEQFF. CDR3 bases: TGCGCCAGCAGCTTCTCGGGGGTTAATGAGCAGTTCTTC. Variable domain in full (rest from reference TRBV5-1 and TRBJ2-1): KAGVTQTPRYLIKTRGQQVTLSCSPISGHRSVSWYQQTPGQGLQFLFEYFSETQRNKGNFPGRFSGRQFSNSRSEMNVSTLELGDSALYLCASSFSGVNEQFFGPGTRLTVL.

CDR3 nucleotide sequence: TGTGCCAGCAGCCCACCATACGCAGGGGATACGCAGTATTTT. It translates to CASSPPYAGDTQYF. This chain joins TRBV13 and TRBJ2-3; weak D call: TRBD1 (5 bases). Trimming took 5 bases from V and 6 from J, leaving 15 bases between them. Germline V lookup: CDR1 PRHDT, CDR2 FYEKMQ (reference sequence). The CDR3 sequence is 14 residues long.

The chain joins TRBV6-5 to TRBJ1-2; unclear D gene. The CDR3 totals 13 residues. Germline CDR1 reads MNHEY; CDR2 reads SVGAGI. V dropped 4 bases and J dropped 1 base, with 7 bases sitting between them. CDR3 in DNA: TGTGCCAGCAGTTCAACTCATAACTATGGCTACACCTTC. Its translation is CASSSTHNYGYTF.

The chain carries TRBV19 and TRBJ1-2, with TRBD1 matching 9 bases. Germline V gene data show CDR1 as LNHDA and CDR2 as SQIVND (reference sequence). Germline trimming cut 3 bases from V and 8 bases from J; bases unmatched to any gene: 4. CDR3 length equals 13 residues. The CDR3 nucleotides read TGTGCCAGTAGTATTGTAACAGGGGGCGGCTACACCTTC. This sequence encodes CASSIVTGGGYTF. The full variable domain, completed using reference TRBV19 and TRBJ1-2, is DGGITQSPKYLFRKEGQNVTLSCEQNLNHDAMYWYRQDPGQGLRLIYYSQIVNDFQKGDIAEGYSVSREKKESFPLTVTSAQKNPTAFYLCASSIVTGGGYTFGSGTRLTVV.

The chain combines TRBV19 with TRBJ1-2; 7 bases are shared with TRBD1. Trimming cost V 10 bases and J 4 bases; bases outside gene matches: 9. Germline V gives CDR1 LNHDA, CDR2 SQIVND (reference sequence). The CDR3 covers 13 residues. CDR3 sequence: CATNRGEGYGYTF. CDR3 bases: TGTGCCACTAACAGGGGAGAAGGCTATGGCTACACCTTC. Filled out from reference TRBV19 and TRBJ1-2, the complete variable domain reads DGGITQSPKYLFRKEGQNVTLSCEQNLNHDAMYWYRQDPGQGLRLIYYSQIVNDFQKGDIAEGYSVSREKKESFPLTVTSAQKNPTAFYLCATNRGEGYGYTFGSGTRLTVV.